This record covers a single TCR beta chain. Its antigen is not identified. This sample stems from a study of shared clonotypes between healthy human individuals. Study conclusions and caveats: Investigators collected only blood, and repertoires in tissues likely differ. Large sequencing depth failed to make sorted-subset sequencing complete, rarefaction showed. Clonotype sharing levels among donors were expected to vary with sequencing depth.

This CDR3 region has 12 residues. Germline loops: CDR1 LNHDA, CDR2 SQIVND (reference sequence). The germline V and J ends were trimmed by 7 bases and 4 bases, with 5 bases remaining between them. All donors were Caucasian adults living in Nashville, Tennessee. Profiling relied on immunoSEQ multiplex PCR, and the TCRdb table lists in-frame clones only, not all of them. Of more than 400,000 clones detected, about 95% appear once; the ten largest clones hold 0.06%. What was sequenced was naive CD4+ T cells sorted from blood. The subset: CD45RA+ positively selected. The TCR sequence derives from a woman under 40 in good health. This chain connects TRBV19 to TRBJ2-6; unclear D gene. The CDR3 nucleotides are TGTGCCAGTATCTCGGGGGCCAACGTCCTGACTTTC. Protein: CASISGANVLTF.